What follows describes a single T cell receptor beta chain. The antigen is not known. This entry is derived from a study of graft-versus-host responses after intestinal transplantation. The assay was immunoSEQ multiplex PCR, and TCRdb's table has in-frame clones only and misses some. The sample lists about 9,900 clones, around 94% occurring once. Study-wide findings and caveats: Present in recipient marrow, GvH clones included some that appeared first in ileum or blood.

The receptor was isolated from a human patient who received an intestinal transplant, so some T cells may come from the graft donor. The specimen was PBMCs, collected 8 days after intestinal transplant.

CDR3 sequence reads: CASKQGVDYGYTF. The CDR3 DNA sequence: TGTGCCAGCAAACAGGGGGTGGACTATGGCTACACCTTC. J is TRBJ1-2 and V is TRBV2, with 8 bases fitting TRBD1. The CDR3 consists of 13 residues. CDR1 and CDR2 from the germline V gene are SNHLY and FYNNEI. V lost 7 bases and J lost 3; bases outside the gene matches: 4.